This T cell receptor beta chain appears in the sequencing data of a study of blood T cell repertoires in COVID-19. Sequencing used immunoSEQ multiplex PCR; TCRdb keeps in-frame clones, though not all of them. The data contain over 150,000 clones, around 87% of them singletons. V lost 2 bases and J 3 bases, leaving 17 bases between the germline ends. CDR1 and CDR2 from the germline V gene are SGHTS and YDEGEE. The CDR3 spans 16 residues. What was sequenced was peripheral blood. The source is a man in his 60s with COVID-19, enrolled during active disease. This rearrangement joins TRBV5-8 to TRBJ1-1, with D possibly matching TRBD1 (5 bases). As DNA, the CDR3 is TGTGCCAGCAGCTTCAGGGTCCAGGGCTTCGACACTGAAGCTTTCTTT. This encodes CASSFRVQGFDTEAFF.